Below are 31 T cell receptor beta chains sequenced from a single sample in a study of blood T cell repertoires in COVID-19. Some clones are missing from TCRdb's copy, which holds only in-frame ones; the method was immunoSEQ multiplex PCR. The table records 250,000 to 300,000 clones, around 93% of them present only once. Sequencing used PBMCs or T cells enriched from blood (not recorded which). These receptors all come from a human donor in a cohort exposed to, infected with or recovered from COVID-19 (not recorded which). The donor label of this sample is uncertain.

The DNA for the CDR3 is TGTGCCAGCAGTCTAGACAGGGGGGAAGAAAAACTGTTTTTT. Its translation: CASSLDRGEEKLFF. V gene TRBV6-5 combines with J gene TRBJ1-4; 9 bases are shared with TRBD1. CDR3 length equals 14 residues. Trimming cost V 5 bases and J 8 bases; bases outside gene matches: 6. The V gene's germline CDR1 is MNHEY and CDR2 SVGAGI.

This chain links TRBV13 with TRBJ2-7, with D possibly TRBD1 on 6 matching bases. CDR3 length: 15 amino acids. CDR1 and CDR2 (germline): PRHDT, FYEKMQ (reference sequence). The V gene lost 5 bases and the J gene lost 3 bases, with 17 bases spanning the gap. CDR3 loop: CASSPGHLGGYEQYF. The CDR3 nucleotides read TGTGCCAGCAGCCCCGGTCACTTAGGGGGCTACGAGCAGTACTTC.

The V gene is TRBV7-9, the J gene TRBJ2-7; D is possibly TRBD2 (5 bases). Trimming removed 5 bases at V and 3 bases at J, with 14 bases between. CDR1 is SEHNR and CDR2 is FQNEAQ in the germline V gene (reference sequence). This CDR3 has 14 amino acids. The DNA for the CDR3 is TGTGCCAGCAGCCCCTCCCACGGGAACTACGAGCAGTACTTC. This encodes CASSPSHGNYEQYF.

The rearrangement uses TRBV7-6 and TRBJ2-1; 10 nucleotides line up with TRBD2. Germline V lookup: CDR1 SGHVS, CDR2 FNYEAQ. The CDR3 is made up of 17 amino acids. V shed 0 bases, J shed 3 bases, and the junction held 5 bases outside the gene matches. The CDR3 coding sequence is TGTGCCAGCAGCTTAGCGACCCCTAGCGGGGGCTACAATGAGCAGTTCTTC. Translation: CASSLATPSGGYNEQFF.

This sequence joins TRBV7-2 and TRBJ1-1; TRBD1 matches at 8 bases. Germline V gene data show CDR1 as SGHTA and CDR2 as FQGNSA. V dropped 5 bases and J dropped 5; count of bases not matched to a gene: 4. The CDR3 has 13 residues. The CDR3 loop reads CASSPTGETEAFF. In DNA form, the CDR3 reads TGTGCCAGCAGCCCGACAGGGGAAACTGAAGCTTTCTTT.

The chain recombines TRBV5-1 with TRBJ2-1; maybe TRBD2 (6 bases). Deletions cut 4 bases from V and 10 bases from J, with 9 bases between. Germline V gives CDR1 SGHRS, CDR2 YFSETQ. This CDR3 spans 11 amino acids. The CDR3 DNA sequence: TGCGCCAGCAGCACCCTAGCGGAGCAGTTCTTC. Amino acids: CASSTLAEQFF.

The chain carries TRBV23-1 and TRBJ1-3; possibly TRBD1 for D (5 bases). TRBV23-1 is reported as an ORF; its role is uncertain. V was pared by 0 bases and J by 0 bases, with 15 bases between. This CDR3 has 18 amino acids. The CDR3 protein is CASSQSCQGGYSGNTIYF. As DNA, the CDR3 is TGCGCCAGCAGTCAATCGTGCCAGGGAGGGTACTCTGGAAACACCATATATTTT.

This chain joins TRBV3-1 (or the pseudogene TRBV3-2) and TRBJ1-5; 9 nucleotides align to TRBD1. Germline CDR1 and CDR2: LGHDT and YNNKEL (reference sequence). V lost 4 bases and J lost 3; bases outside the gene matches: 4. CDR3 size: 15 residues. The DNA for the CDR3 is TGTGCCAGCAGCCGGGGGACAGGGAACAATCAGCCCCAGCATTTT. Translating it yields CASSRGTGNNQPQHF.

The genes are TRBV10-3 and TRBJ1-5; TRBD1 aligns across 7 bases. Per germline, CDR1 ENHRY and CDR2 SYGVKD. With 6 bases clipped from V and 2 bases from J, the junction kept 7 bases outside the gene matches. This CDR3 contains 15 residues. The CDR3 region has the DNA TGTGCCATCAGGTCTTTCACAGGGGGCAATCAGCCCCAGCATTTT. Its protein is CAIRSFTGGNQPQHF.

CDR3 coding DNA: TGTGCCAGCAGCAGTCAAACTCCGGGACAGGGGACAAACACCATATATTTT. Translating it yields CASSSQTPGQGTNTIYF. J is TRBJ1-3 and V is TRBV27, with 10 bases lining up with TRBD1. The CDR3 is 17 residues long. The V segment lost 6 bases and the J segment 6 bases; nucleotides outside the gene matches: 14. In germline, CDR1 is MNHEY, CDR2 SMNVEV (reference sequence).

The V call is TRBV5-1, the J call TRBJ1-4, with unresolved D. Germline V gives CDR1 SGHRS, CDR2 YFSETQ. The CDR3 length is 15 residues. The ends were cut back, 2 bases at V and 8 bases at J, with 16 bases in the middle. CDR3 bases: TGCGCCAGCAGCTTAAGTCGCTCGGTCGGGGAAAAACTGTTTTTT. Translation gives CASSLSRSVGEKLFF.

The chain links TRBV5-1 to TRBJ1-6; D uncertain. The CDR3 runs 14 residues. Trimming removed 0 bases from V and 7 bases from J, with 8 bases in between. The germline V gene has CDR1 SGHRS and CDR2 YFSETQ. DNA for the CDR3: TGCGCCAGCAGCTTGGACCAGATGAATTCACCCCTCCACTTT. Its protein is CASSLDQMNSPLHF.

As to this clone: At one boundary the junction diverges from the germline segment, which might be a read error. CDR3 in amino acids: CASSIASLRSGGGKLFF. CDR3 nucleotide sequence: TGTGCCAGCAGCATAGCTTCTTTAAGGTCGGGCGGAGGGAAACTGTTTTTT. The rearrangement links TRBV7-2 to TRBJ1-4; D is ambiguous. The V gene's germline CDR1 is SGHTA and CDR2 FQGNSA. CDR3 length equals 17 residues.

The chain has TRBV27 and TRBJ1-5, with no clear D. The CDR3 sequence is 16 residues long. Trimming removed 0 bases from V and 0 bases from J, with 9 bases in between. Germline V CDR1 and CDR2: MNHEY, SMNVEV (reference sequence). The DNA for the CDR3 is TGTGCCAGCAGTTTATCGTTCGGGTATAGCAATCAGCCCCAGCATTTT. Encoded protein: CASSLSFGYSNQPQHF.

This rearrangement joins TRBV5-1 to TRBJ1-1; TRBD1 agrees at 7 bases. With V trimmed by 3 bases and J by 6 bases, 5 bases remained unmatched. The germline CDR1 and CDR2 sequences are SGHRS and YFSETQ. The CDR3 is made up of 13 amino acids. The CDR3, as DNA: TGCGCCAGCAGCTGGCAGGGGGGAGCTGAAGCTTTCTTT. Translated: CASSWQGGAEAFF.

V is TRBV2 and J is TRBJ1-6; no reliable D call. The CDR3 runs to 15 residues. The V gene's germline CDR1 is SNHLY and CDR2 FYNNEI. V gave up 3 bases and J gave up 4 bases, with 10 bases separating them. The CDR3 sequence: CASSEFGKYNSPLHF. In DNA form, the CDR3 reads TGTGCCAGCAGTGAGTTCGGGAAGTATAATTCACCCCTCCACTTT.

This sequence joins TRBV3-1 (or the pseudogene TRBV3-2) and TRBJ2-7, with 7 bases matching TRBD1. The junction had 7 bases not matched to a gene; V was cut back by 1 base and J by 4 bases. Germline V CDR1 and CDR2: LGHDT, YNNKEL (reference sequence). CDR3 length: 15 residues. In DNA form, the CDR3 reads TGTGCCAGCAGCCAAGGCCACAGGGGTGTATACGAGCAGTACTTC. Residues: CASSQGHRGVYEQYF.

The J gene is TRBJ1-2, the V gene TRBV18; the D gene is possibly TRBD1 (5 bases). CDR1 is KGHSH, CDR2 LQKENI, per germline. The CDR3 runs to 14 residues. V lost 6 bases and J lost 3, with 14 bases in between. Here the CDR3 reads CASSLTEVYYGYTF. CDR3 DNA: TGTGCCAGCTCGCTGACAGAGGTCTACTATGGCTACACCTTC.

The CDR3 sequence: CAWTFQDGELFF. Written as DNA, the CDR3 is TGTGCCTGGACTTTTCAGGACGGGGAGCTGTTTTTT. V and J are TRBV30 and TRBJ2-2; D call uncertain. In germline, CDR1 is GTSNPN, CDR2 SVGIG (reference sequence). The length of the CDR3 is 12 residues. The ends were cut back, 4 bases at V and 7 bases at J, with 10 bases in the middle. The variable domain in full, with the rest retrieved from reference TRBV30 and TRBJ2-2, is SQTIHQWPATLVQPVGSPLSLECTVEGTSNPNLYWYRQAAGRGLQLLFYSVGIGQISSEVPQNLSASRPQDRQFILSSKKLLLSDSGFYLCAWTFQDGELFFGEGSRLTVL.

The chain joins TRBV19 to TRBJ1-1, with D uncertain. The germline V and J ends were trimmed by 5 bases and 1 base, with 8 bases remaining between them. Germline-derived CDR1 and CDR2 are LNHDA and SQIVND (reference sequence). The CDR3 extends over 13 amino acids. The CDR3 region is CASSSLPNTEAFF. DNA for the CDR3: TGTGCCAGTAGTTCCCTTCCGAACACTGAAGCTTTCTTT.

This chain uses TRBV29-1 with TRBJ1-2; weak D call: TRBD1 (5 bases). This CDR3 has 16 residues. Germline V gene lookup returns CDR1 SQVTM and CDR2 ANQGSEA. The ends were cut back, 3 bases at V and 0 bases at J, with 17 bases in the middle. The DNA for the CDR3 is TGCAGCGTTGACCCCCGTGGACACGGAGCTAACTATGGCTACACCTTC. This translates into CSVDPRGHGANYGYTF.

This CDR3 reads CASSTGAGPLHF. The CDR3 DNA is TGTGCCAGCAGTACAGGCGCTGGCCCCCTCCACTTT. The chain combines TRBV2 with TRBJ1-6; D possibly corresponds to TRBD1 (5 bases). The CDR3 runs 12 residues. Deletions cut 5 bases from V and 13 bases from J, with 12 bases between. Germline V CDR1 and CDR2: SNHLY, FYNNEI.

The chain is built from TRBV24-1 and TRBJ2-1, with 9 positions matching TRBD2. The CDR3 is made up of 15 amino acids. Germline V gene data show CDR1 as KGHDR and CDR2 as SFDVKD. V shed 2 bases, J shed 9 bases, and the junction held 7 bases outside the gene matches. The CDR3 DNA follows: TGTGCCACCAGTGATTGGCTAGCGGGGAGTGGTGAGCAGTTCTTC. Its translation is CATSDWLAGSGEQFF.

The V and J genes are TRBV19 and TRBJ1-1; possible D gene TRBD1, 6 bases. V was cut by 6 bases and J by 0 bases, with 17 bases left in between. Per germline, CDR1 LNHDA and CDR2 SQIVND (reference sequence). The CDR3 covers 16 residues. The CDR3 loop reads CASRRGGSQLNTEAFF. DNA for the CDR3: TGTGCCAGTAGGAGGGGGGGTAGCCAGCTGAACACTGAAGCTTTCTTT.

This clone was detected a few times. The gene calls are TRBV5-4 and TRBJ2-5, with D maybe TRBD2 (5 bases). The CDR3 is 13 residues long. The V gene lost 0 bases and the J gene lost 4 bases, with 7 bases spanning the gap. The germline V gene has CDR1 SGHNT and CDR2 YYREEE (reference sequence). CDR3 in DNA: TGTGCCAGCAGCTTGGCTGAGGGAGAGACCCAGTACTTC. Its protein product is CASSLAEGETQYF.

V and J are TRBV29-1 and TRBJ1-2; D might be TRBD1 (5 bases). The V gene's germline CDR1 is SQVTM and CDR2 ANQGSEA. V dropped 3 bases and J dropped 4 bases, with 15 bases sitting between them. This CDR3 is built from 14 residues. DNA for the CDR3: TGCAGCGTTGAGGGTTGGGGCGGGGTCTATGGCTACACCTTC. Its protein product is CSVEGWGGVYGYTF.

This clone was seen once. The rearrangement joins TRBV30 to TRBJ1-6; 9 bases map to TRBD1. V lost 2 bases to trimming and J lost 5 bases; unmatched junction nucleotides: 4. CDR3 length: 15 residues. The germline CDR1 and CDR2 sequences are GTSNPN and SVGIG (reference sequence). For the CDR3, the DNA is TGTGCCTGGAGTTGGGACAGGGAGCATAATTCACCCCTCCACTTT. Protein: CAWSWDREHNSPLHF. The whole variable domain, remainder taken from reference TRBV30 and TRBJ1-6, is SQTIHQWPATLVQPVGSPLSLECTVEGTSNPNLYWYRQAAGRGLQLLFYSVGIGQISSEVPQNLSASRPQDRQFILSSKKLLLSDSGFYLCAWSWDREHNSPLHFGNGTRLTVT.

The chain uses TRBV27 and TRBJ2-7; TRBD1 might be the D (6 bases). Trimming took 3 bases from V and 4 from J, leaving 13 bases between them. Germline V gives CDR1 MNHEY, CDR2 SMNVEV (reference sequence). The CDR3 runs to 14 residues. This CDR3 is CASSLIQRGYEQYF. The CDR3, as DNA: TGTGCCAGCAGTTTGATCCAGAGGGGGTACGAGCAGTACTTC.

The chain uses TRBV11-2 and TRBJ1-3; D is possibly TRBD1 (5 bases). Trimming stripped 3 bases from V and 0 bases from J, with 18 bases between. This CDR3 comprises 18 residues. The germline V gene has CDR1 SGHAT and CDR2 FQNNGV. CDR3 sequence: CASSFPGGGVNSGNTIYF. In DNA form, the CDR3 reads TGTGCCAGCAGCTTTCCCGGGGGAGGGGTCAACTCTGGAAACACCATATATTTT.

The chain has TRBV7-3 and TRBJ2-1, with TRBD2 identical over 8 bases. V shed 1 base and J 4 bases; nucleotides not matched to a gene: 12. This CDR3 comprises 18 residues. Germline CDR1 is SGHTA and CDR2 is FQGTGA. The chain's CDR3 is CASSLRGAGTRIYNEQFF. DNA for the CDR3: TGTGCCAGCAGCTTAAGGGGGGCAGGGACTAGGATTTACAATGAGCAGTTCTTC.

This chain joins TRBV3-1 (or the pseudogene TRBV3-2) and TRBJ1-4; 10 nucleotides line up with TRBD1. The V gene's germline CDR1 is LGHDT and CDR2 YNNKEL (reference sequence). This CDR3 is built from 16 residues. The V gene end was trimmed by 3 bases and the J gene end by 7 bases; junction bases not matched to a gene: 8. CDR3 region: CASSQDLGDRGEKLFF. CDR3 coding DNA: TGTGCCAGCAGCCAGGACCTGGGGGACAGGGGTGAAAAACTGTTTTTT.